The present T cell receptor (beta chain) was sequenced within a study of blood T cell repertoires in COVID-19 (dated by TCRdb to 2020 to 2022). Context from the whole study: Collaborator samples came from the United States, Italy and Spain and covered acute and convalescent phases of COVID-19. The sample metadata nearly always contained a de-identified subject ID, COVID-19 status, age in years and sex. The dataset comprised deeply sampled blood TCRbeta repertoires from subjects exposed to, actively infected with, or recovered from COVID-19. HLA class I and class II types, where available, came from metadata supplied by the sample provider rather than from assay-based typing. The material from the prospective study consisted of cDNA or gDNA derived from T cells, B-cell-depleted T cells, or PBMCs. The repertoires were released in a freely available public database meant as a resource for research on the immune response to SARS-CoV-2. Samples were obtained from the ongoing ImmuneRACE study (first 160 participants) and from some 1,200 subjects provided by 6 global collaborators. Broad study findings and their caveats: Clinical and demographic metadata were provided uncurated, with the amount varying by source and participant.

With respect to this clone: This clone's antigen is unknown. No base qualities exist here, and no much larger clone lies one base off it.

Counted from cysteine to phenylalanine, this CDR3 has 14 amino acids. Only the CDR3 part of the read is kept: 42 bases, read in frame from the first base. The germline V gene (reference sequence) supplies CDR1 WNHNN and CDR2 SYGVQD. Cut back by 6 bases and 1 base, the V and J ends lie 10 bases apart. TCRbeta CDR3 regions were amplified from genomic DNA using the immunoSEQ Assay, a bias-controlled multiplex PCR. As for how the authors treated the data: Nucleated cell counts per sample were estimated from amplification of reference gene primers within the assay. To quantify the absolute abundance of each unique TCRbeta CDR3 rearrangement, sequence reads were collapsed and filtered. For each sample, productive Simpson clonality was calculated as the square root of Simpson's diversity index over productive rearrangements. TCRdb holds this immuneACCESS table with in-frame rearrangements only. Some clones are missing; in checked studies, unresolved V genes explain under half, and the rest has no known cause. V, J and clone size are taken as reported in that table, and D and trimming were inferred from the DNA itself. This sample is represented by roughly 300,000 clones; about 90% of them were singletons. The top ten clonotypes cover over 9.5% of the sample.

In Seattle, one collaborating source enrolled patients while the infection was active and tracked those patients longitudinally over the course of disease. Whole blood was collected in K2EDTA tubes by collaborating institutions according to the institutions' own protocols. Collaborator samples were shipped for TCRbeta analysis as frozen whole blood, isolated PBMCs, or DNA extracted from either sample type. The material sequenced was peripheral blood. Recombination connected TRBV10-1 to TRBJ1-3; there is no confident call for the D gene. The receptor comes from a woman between 25 and 40 years old with COVID-19, enrolled during active disease. Read as DNA, the sequence is TGCGCCAGCAGCGAAGCGGGTTCTGGAAACACCATATATTTT. It specifies CASSEAGSGNTIYF.